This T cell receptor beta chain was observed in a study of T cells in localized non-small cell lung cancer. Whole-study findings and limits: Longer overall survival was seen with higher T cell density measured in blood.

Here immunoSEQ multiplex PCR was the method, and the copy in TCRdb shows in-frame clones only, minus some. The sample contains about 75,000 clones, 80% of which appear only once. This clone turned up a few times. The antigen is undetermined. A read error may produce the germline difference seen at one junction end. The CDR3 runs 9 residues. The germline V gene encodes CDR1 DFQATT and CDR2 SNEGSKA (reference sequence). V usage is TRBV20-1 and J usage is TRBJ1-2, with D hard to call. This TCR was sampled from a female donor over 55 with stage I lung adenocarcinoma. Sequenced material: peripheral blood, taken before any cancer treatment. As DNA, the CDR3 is TGCAGTGCTAGTCTCCCACGTTCCTTC. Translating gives CSASLPRSF.